This record looks at one T cell receptor (beta chain) sequence and its context. From germline, CDR1 is SGDLS and CDR2 YYNGEE. The CDR3 has 13 amino acids. V lost 2 bases and J lost 6, with 12 bases in between. This entry is derived from a study of technical replicates of blood from four donors. The repertoire was sequenced with immunoSEQ multiplex PCR; TCRdb's copy has only in-frame clones and lacks some. The sample records some 71,000 clones, around 97% being singletons. Specimen: T cells isolated from PBMCs. This receptor was identified in a human donor in good health. The rearrangement joins TRBV9 to TRBJ2-7; possibly TRBD1 for D (6 bases). The DNA for the CDR3 is TGTGCCAGCAGCGTTACAGGGCTGGGCGAGCAGTACTTC. It is translated as CASSVTGLGEQYF.